This entry describes one T cell receptor (beta chain). What it binds is not known. The authors ran a second PCR of about 7 to 11 cycles using a sample-barcoded 5' primer and a J-beta primer mix. Each cDNA was tagged by a template-switch adaptor containing 12 random nucleotides. MiXCR was run by TCRdb on the 5' RACE reads, yielding one entry per CDR3 protein. This sample has over 1,200,000 distinct CDR3 sequences, with roughly 64% found just once. This entry is derived from a study of blood T cells in healthy people across ages. Points from the study as a whole: More naive CD4+ cells and higher diversity marked long-lived donors relative to aged donors. Diversity of TCR beta correlated strongly with naive T cell percentage.

The CDR3 runs 11 residues. CDR1 and CDR2 (germline): KGHDR, SFDVKD. The chain carries TRBV24-1 and TRBJ2-5; D possibly corresponds to TRBD1 (6 bases). Sequenced material: blood. This TCR came from a man between 18 and 29 years old in good health. The CDR3 region has the DNA TGTGCAGACAGGCACCAAGAGACCCAGTACTTC. This codes for CADRHQETQYF.